The 12 T cell receptor beta chains presented below share a single source sample, sequenced in a study of vaccination and CD4 T cells after COVID-19. Treatment denoted: approximately 11-day PBMC culture with coronavirus spike peptide pools or control peptides (ViraFEST assay). No antigen is known for these receptors. Researchers used the Oncomine TCR Beta short-read assay to sequence DNA from cultured CD4+ T cells. TCRdb re-called the PCR reads with MiXCR, one entry per CDR3 protein. The table shows fewer than 15,000 distinct CDR3 sequences, with roughly 58% occurring only once. The sequencing used cultured CD4+ T cells from blood, collected after SARS-CoV-2 vaccination. All receptors come from a human donor with COVID-19.

This clonotype has only a few counts. J is TRBJ1-5 and V is TRBV28; tentatively, D is TRBD1 (5 bases). This CDR3 has 15 residues. V was cut by 5 bases and J by 6 bases, with 17 bases left in between. Looked up from germline, CDR1 is MDHEN and CDR2 is SYDVKM. The CDR3 sequence: CASSQTGTGIQPQHF. The DNA for the CDR3 is TGTGCCAGCAGTCAGACCGGGACCGGCATTCAGCCCCAGCATTTT. The full variable domain, rest sourced from reference TRBV28 and TRBJ1-5, is DVKVTQSSRYLVKRTGEKVFLECVQDMDHENMFWYRQDPGLGLRLIYFSYDVKMKEKGDIPEGYSVSREKKERFSLILESASTNQTSMYLCASSQTGTGIQPQHFGDGTRLSIL.

V usage is TRBV28 and J usage is TRBJ1-6; D unresolved. V lost 6 bases, J lost 4 bases, and 7 bases lay in between. Germline-derived CDR1 and CDR2 are MDHEN and SYDVKM. The CDR3 is 13 residues long. The CDR3 coding sequence is TGTGCCAGCAGGGCGGAATATAATTCACCCCTCCACTTT. Translation gives CASRAEYNSPLHF.

The V and J genes are TRBV27 and TRBJ2-5, with 8 bases fitting TRBD2. This CDR3 contains 16 residues. Germline-derived CDR1 and CDR2 are MNHEY and SMNVEV (reference sequence). V lost 3 bases to trimming and J lost 1 base; unmatched junction nucleotides: 7. CDR3 sequence: CASSFLAAGGQETQYF. CDR3 DNA sequence: TGTGCCAGCAGTTTCTTAGCGGCGGGGGGCCAAGAGACCCAGTACTTC.

DNA for the CDR3: TGCGCCAGCAGTCGGACTAGCGGGGGGATATACAATGAGCAGTTCTTC. This codes for CASSRTSGGIYNEQFF. This chain uses TRBV10-2 with TRBJ2-1, with 14 nucleotides matching TRBD2. Germline trimming cut 5 bases from V and 4 bases from J; bases unmatched to any gene: 4. CDR3 length: 16 residues. In germline, CDR1 is WSHSY, CDR2 SAAADI.

J is TRBJ2-3 and V is TRBV7-2, with D possibly being TRBD1 (7 bases). Germline CDR1 is SGHTA and CDR2 is FQGNSA. The V and J ends lost 6 bases and 0 bases respectively, with 25 bases between them. This CDR3 comprises 19 residues. The CDR3 sequence is CASRGTGDRVYSSTDTQYF. DNA of the CDR3: TGTGCCAGCAGAGGGACGGGAGACAGGGTATATTCTAGCACAGATACGCAGTATTTT.

The chain couples TRBV7-2 to TRBJ1-6; D is unresolved. CDR3 length: 16 amino acids. The ends were cut back, 1 base at V and 5 bases at J, with 12 bases in the middle. Germline assignment: CDR1 SGHTA and CDR2 FQGNSA. The CDR3 coding sequence is TGTGCCAGCAGCTTAGACAGCCGAAGGAATAATTCACCCCTCCACTTT. Amino acid sequence: CASSLDSRRNNSPLHF.

V and J are TRBV30 and TRBJ1-6, with D hard to call. The germline V gene encodes CDR1 GTSNPN and CDR2 SVGIG (reference sequence). The CDR3 contains 13 residues. V was pared by 6 bases and J by 10 bases, with 16 bases between. CDR3 bases: TGTGCCTGCGAAGGAGTCGCTTGGTCACCCCTCCACTTT. Protein product: CACEGVAWSPLHF.

This clonotype was found a few times. The chain is built from TRBV20-1 and TRBJ1-2; 10 bases fit TRBD1. V trimming: 3 bases; J trimming: 4 bases; junction bases outside the gene matches: 8. CDR1 is DFQATT, CDR2 SNEGSKA, per germline (reference sequence). The length of the CDR3 is 15 residues. CDR3 amino acids: CSASEPGQGTYGYTF. CDR3 sequence (DNA): TGCAGTGCTAGTGAACCGGGACAGGGGACCTATGGCTACACCTTC.

The sample holds a few counts of this clonotype. CDR3 region: CASGRSIGEAFF. CDR3 DNA sequence: TGTGCCAGTGGGAGGAGTATCGGTGAAGCTTTCTTT. J is TRBJ1-1 and V is TRBV5-8; D uncertain. CDR3 size: 12 residues. Looked up from germline, CDR1 is SGHTS and CDR2 is YDEGEE. Trimming pared 8 bases from V and 7 bases from J, leaving 15 bases between. The full variable domain, in which reference TRBV5-8 and TRBJ1-1 provide the parts outside the CDR3, is EAGVTQSPTHLIKTRGQQATLRCSPISGHTSVYWYQQALGLGLQFLLWYDEGEERNRGNFPPRFSGRQFPNYSSELNVNALELEDSALYLCASGRSIGEAFFGQGTRLTVV.

The chain combines TRBV7-2 with TRBJ2-7, with 11 bases that match TRBD2. Germline CDR1 reads SGHTA; CDR2 reads FQGNSA. This CDR3 is 15 amino acids long. V gave up 1 base and J gave up 6 bases; unmatched junction bases: 5. DNA for the CDR3: TGTGCCAGCAGCTTAGATAGCGGGGGGGCCACCGAGCAGTACTTC. This gives the protein CASSLDSGGATEQYF.

The J gene is TRBJ2-5, the V gene TRBV6-5; possible D gene TRBD2, 6 bases. CDR1 is MNHEY and CDR2 is SVGAGI in the germline V gene. The CDR3 is 13 residues long. V was clipped by 0 bases and J by 5 bases, with 7 bases between them. As DNA, the CDR3 is TGTGCCAGCAGTTACTCGACTAGGGAGACCCAGTACTTC. Amino acid sequence: CASSYSTRETQYF.

V is TRBV7-6 and J is TRBJ1-6, with D maybe TRBD1 (6 bases). Trimming took off 4 bases at V and 7 bases at J, with 14 bases between the two ends. Germline CDR1 SGHVS, CDR2 FNYEAQ. This CDR3 has 15 residues. In nucleotides, the CDR3 is TGTGCCAGCAGCTCGTCGTGGGGGGCAAATTCACCCCTCCACTTT. This codes for CASSSSWGANSPLHF.